This TCR beta chain was retrieved from a study of cytomegalovirus exposure and HLA in healthy donors. Study-wide findings and caveats: Earlier results showed most TCR beta V segments being productive about 90% or about 30% of the time.

This clone was found once. Its antigen remains unknown. This PCR relied on a set of 60 Vbeta primers and 13 Jbeta primers. Method: immunoSEQ multiplex PCR; TCRdb's copy keeps in-frame clones and lacks some. The data contain more than 95,000 clones, roughly three quarters of them singletons. The receptor was derived from a man aged 45-65 years in good health and CMV-seropositive. Sequencing was carried out using PBMCs.

The CDR3 region is CASSVSGGGIYEQYF. CDR3 DNA: TGTGCCAGCAGCGTTAGCGGGGGAGGTATCTACGAGCAGTACTTC. This chain connects TRBV7-2 to TRBJ2-7, with 9 bases lining up with TRBD2. This CDR3 comprises 15 residues. In germline, CDR1 is SGHTA, CDR2 FQGNSA. V was clipped by 5 bases and J by 3 bases; unmatched bases: 8.